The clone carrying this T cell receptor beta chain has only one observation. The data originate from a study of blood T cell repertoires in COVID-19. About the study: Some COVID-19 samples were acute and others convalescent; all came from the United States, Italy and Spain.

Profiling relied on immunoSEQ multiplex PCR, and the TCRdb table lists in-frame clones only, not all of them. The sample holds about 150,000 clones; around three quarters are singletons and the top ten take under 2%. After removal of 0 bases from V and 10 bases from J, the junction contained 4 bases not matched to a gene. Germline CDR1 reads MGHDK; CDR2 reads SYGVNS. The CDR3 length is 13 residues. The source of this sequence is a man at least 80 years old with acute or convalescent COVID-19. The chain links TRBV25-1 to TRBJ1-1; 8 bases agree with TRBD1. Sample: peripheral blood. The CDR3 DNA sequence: TGTGCCAGCAGTGAATATCGCGACAGGGGAGCTTTCTTT. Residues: CASSEYRDRGAFF. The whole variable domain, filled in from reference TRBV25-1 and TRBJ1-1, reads EADIYQTPRYLVIGTGKKITLECSQTMGHDKMYWYQQDPGMELHLIHYSYGVNSTEKGDLSSESTVSRIRTEHFPLTLESARPSHTSQYLCASSEYRDRGAFFGQGTRLTVV.